A selection of T cell receptor beta chains follows, all from one sample in a study of control samples from healthy donors and cancer patients. Here immunoSEQ multiplex PCR was the method, and the copy in TCRdb shows in-frame clones only, minus some. The sample lists 100,000 or so clones, around 83% occurring once. Material: blood. The receptors come from a woman in her 50s in good health. CDR3s include the opening cysteine and the closing phenylalanine or tryptophan. D genes are given only for firm matches. Expanded clones get a size class; other rows say once, few or many, or leave the size out.

d_gene	v_gene	abundance	j_gene	CDR3aa	CDR3nt
-	TRBV6-2/TRBV6-3	-	TRBJ2-5	CASSLRPQETQYF	TGTGCCAGCAGTCTACGGCCTCAAGAGACCCAGTACTTC
-	TRBV3-1/TRBV3-2	once	TRBJ2-6	CASSQDTGKPSGANVLTF	TGTGCCAGCAGCCAAGATACCGGGAAACCCTCTGGGGCCAACGTCCTGACTTTC
-	TRBV19	-	TRBJ2-7	CASRDRGGHEQYF	TGTGCCAGTAGAGACCGAGGGGGTCACGAGCAGTACTTC
TRBD2	TRBV7-2	-	TRBJ2-5	CASSEFYRASGRGETQYF	TGTGCCAGCAGCGAATTTTACCGGGCTAGCGGGAGAGGAGAGACCCAGTACTTC
-	TRBV5-1	-	TRBJ2-3	CASSTDREGGTDTQYF	TGCGCCAGCAGCACAGACAGGGAAGGGGGGACAGATACGCAGTATTTT
TRBD1	TRBV18	-	TRBJ1-4	CASSRDRNEKLFF	TGTGCCAGCTCTCGGGACAGGAATGAAAAACTGTTTTTT
TRBD1	TRBV28	once	TRBJ1-1	CASSTTGGSRTEAFF	TGTGCCAGCAGCACGACAGGGGGCTCCCGCACTGAAGCTTTCTTT
-	TRBV9	-	TRBJ2-3	CASSSRTADNTQYF	TGTGCCAGCAGCTCCCGGACAGCAGATAATACGCAGTATTTT
-	TRBV4-3	-	TRBJ1-2	CASSQDLANYGYTF	TGCGCCAGCAGCCAAGATCTGGCTAACTATGGCTACACCTTC
-	TRBV5-8	-	TRBJ1-5	CASSLVFGGLNQPQHF	TGTGCCAGCAGCTTGGTTTTCGGGGGCCTCAATCAGCCCCAGCATTTT
TRBD2	TRBV7-2	-	TRBJ2-1	CASSLAGGSRHEQFF	TGTGCCAGCAGCTTAGCGGGGGGGAGTAGACATGAGCAGTTCTTC
-	TRBV12-3/TRBV12-4	-	TRBJ1-5	CASSFGGNQPQHF	TGTGCCAGCAGTTTTGGAGGCAATCAGCCCCAGCATTTT
TRBD2	TRBV7-2	-	TRBJ2-3	CASSPSGKNTDTQYF	TGTGCCAGCAGCCCCAGCGGGAAGAACACAGATACGCAGTATTTT
-	TRBV4-3	-	TRBJ2-3	CASSQDAGATDTQYF	TGCGCCAGCAGCCAAGATGCAGGGGCCACAGATACGCAGTATTTT
-	TRBV4-2	once	TRBJ2-6	CASSQDIVSGANVLTF	TGTGCCAGCAGCCAAGATATAGTCTCTGGGGCCAACGTCCTGACTTTC
-	TRBV6-6	-	TRBJ1-5	CASSSPGQPQHF	TGTGCCAGCAGCTCCCCAGGGCAGCCCCAGCATTTT
TRBD2	TRBV7-2	few	TRBJ2-5	CASSLVYGGGETQYF	TGTGCCAGCAGCTTAGTTTACGGGGGGGGCGAGACCCAGTACTTC
-	TRBV7-2	-	TRBJ1-2	CASSLGGGYGYTF	TGTGCCAGCAGCTTAGGAGGGGGCTATGGCTACACCTTC
TRBD1	TRBV5-1	-	TRBJ1-2	CASSPGTGYGYTF	TGCGCCAGCAGTCCCGGGACAGGGTATGGCTACACCTTC
-	TRBV19	-	TRBJ2-1	CASSMTGFSYNEQFF	TGTGCCAGTAGTATGACGGGTTTCTCCTACAATGAGCAGTTCTTC
-	TRBV7-3	once	TRBJ2-7	CASSSAGPGGEQYF	TGTGCCAGCAGCTCCGCGGGTCCGGGCGGCGAGCAGTACTTC
TRBD1	TRBV5-6	-	TRBJ2-1	CASSREPGGLGFPHEQFF	TGTGCCAGCAGCAGAGAACCAGGGGGCTTGGGTTTCCCCCATGAGCAGTTCTTC
TRBD2	TRBV11-2	few	TRBJ2-3	CASSLGLAGGPIADTQYF	TGTGCCAGCAGCTTAGGCCTAGCGGGAGGGCCAATCGCAGATACGCAGTATTTT
-	TRBV6-1	-	TRBJ1-6	CASSEFSVFF	TGTGCCAGCAGTGAATTTTCCGTATTCTTT
-	TRBV6-5	-	TRBJ2-7	CASSYSSAYEQYF	TGTGCCAGCAGTTACTCTAGCGCGTACGAGCAGTACTTC
TRBD1	TRBV5-6	-	TRBJ2-7	CASSLVGQIYEQYF	TGTGCCAGCAGCTTGGTGGGACAGATCTACGAGCAGTACTTC
-	TRBV29-1	-	TRBJ2-1	CSVGGSYNEQFF	TGCAGCGTTGGCGGCTCCTACAATGAGCAGTTCTTC
-	TRBV5-1	-	TRBJ1-5	CASSLSPNQGGNQPQHF	TGCGCCAGCAGCTTATCGCCCAACCAGGGCGGCAATCAGCCCCAGCATTTT
-	TRBV5-1	few	TRBJ2-2	CASRKTGLANTGELFF	TGCGCCAGCAGGAAGACAGGCCTCGCGAACACCGGGGAGCTGTTTTTT
TRBD2	TRBV7-2	-	TRBJ2-5	CASSLDSGAPETQYF	TGTGCCAGCAGCTTAGACAGCGGGGCGCCGGAGACCCAGTACTTC
-	TRBV5-1	-	TRBJ1-3	CASSPGGYSAGNTIYF	TGCGCCAGCAGCCCAGGCGGATACTCAGCTGGAAACACCATATATTTT
-	TRBV28	-	TRBJ1-5	CASSLRTAGNQPQHF	TGTGCCAGCAGTTTGAGGACGGCGGGGAATCAGCCCCAGCATTTT
-	TRBV7-9	-	TRBJ2-6	CASSLFTWEAVSGANVLTF	TGTGCCAGCAGCTTATTTACGTGGGAGGCAGTCTCTGGGGCCAACGTCCTGACTTTC
-	TRBV3-1/TRBV3-2	few	TRBJ2-1	CASSQGRISYNEQFF	TGTGCCAGCAGCCAAGGACGGATCAGCTACAATGAGCAGTTCTTC
-	TRBV5-6	-	TRBJ1-2	CASSPEGQGMYGYTF	TGTGCCAGCAGCCCGGAGGGTCAGGGAATGTATGGCTACACCTTC
-	TRBV6-6	-	TRBJ1-4	CASSPLPPLTNEKLFF	TGTGCCAGCAGTCCCCTGCCCCCGTTAACTAATGAAAAACTGTTTTTT
TRBD1	TRBV6-5	-	TRBJ1-2	CASSSPPGQGNYGYTF	TGTGCCAGCAGTTCCCCCCCGGGACAGGGGAACTATGGCTACACCTTC
TRBD1	TRBV12-5	-	TRBJ1-5	CASGQGQGDYQPQHF	TGTGCTAGTGGTCAGGGACAGGGGGACTATCAGCCCCAGCATTTT
-	TRBV9	once	TRBJ1-2	CASSVAMTPYGYTF	TGTGCCAGCAGCGTAGCTATGACACCCTATGGCTACACCTTC
-	TRBV7-9	-	TRBJ1-4	CASTEGEGNSEKLFF	TGTGCCAGCACCGAAGGGGAGGGGAACAGTGAAAAACTGTTTTTT
-	TRBV5-1	-	TRBJ1-1	CASSPGGPSLVEAFF	TGCGCCAGCAGCCCCGGGGGGCCTTCACTCGTTGAAGCTTTCTTT
-	TRBV11-3	-	TRBJ1-2	CASSLRGENTF	TGTGCCAGCAGCTTACGGGGTGAAAACACCTTC
-	TRBV12-2	-	TRBJ1-1	CASRLLTGCRLF	TGTGCAAGTCGCTTACTAACCGGGTGCCGCCTTTTT
TRBD2	TRBV14	once	TRBJ2-1	CASSQAWGALAGEIYNEQFF	TGTGCCAGCAGCCAAGCATGGGGGGCCCTAGCGGGAGAGATATACAATGAGCAGTTCTTC